The rows below give T cell receptor beta chains drawn from one sample of a study of T cell repertoires in cytomegalovirus infection. Via MiXCR, TCRdb re-called the reads, giving one row per CDR3 protein. The profile covers roughly 180,000 distinct CDR3 sequences, with approximately 30% appearing a single time and 30% to 40% taken by the ten largest. Sequenced: PBMCs. The source of these receptors is a human donor in good health (CMV status not recorded). Some clones in this sample may be carry-over from other donors' samples. Both conserved end residues are part of each CDR3. Fields, in order: clone size, V gene, D gene, J gene, CDR3 protein, CDR3 DNA. A D gene is named only where the DNA matches it firmly. Expanded clones are given a class, and other clones once, few, many or no size at all.

few	TRBV3-1	.	TRBJ2-3	CASSQDAGGFTDTQYF	TGTGCCAGCAGCCAAGATGCCGGGGGCTTCACAGATACGCAGTATTTT
once	TRBV9	.	TRBJ2-7	CASSNGPTSYEQYF	TGTGCCAGCAGCAACGGACCGACCTCCTACGAGCAGTACTTC
many	TRBV7-2	TRBD2	TRBJ2-3	CASSLSASGGGNTQYF	TGTGCCAGCAGCTTATCGGCTAGCGGGGGAGGAAATACGCAGTATTTT
few	TRBV2	.	TRBJ1-1	CASSETRSGFMEAFF	TGTGCCAGCAGTGAAACCAGGTCCGGGTTTATGGAAGCTTTCTTT
.	TRBV12-3/TRBV12-4	TRBD1	TRBJ2-2	CASTTGGIGGELFF	TGTGCCAGCACCACAGGGGGAATAGGCGGGGAGCTGTTTTTT
.	TRBV7-2	.	TRBJ2-1	CASSLASDNNEQFF	TGTGCCAGCAGCTTAGCTTCCGATAACAATGAGCAGTTCTTC
.	TRBV7-3	TRBD2	TRBJ2-1	CASSFHPSSGGAYNEQFF	TGTGCCAGCAGCTTCCACCCGTCTAGCGGGGGGGCTTACAATGAGCAGTTCTTC
.	TRBV11-2	.	TRBJ2-3	CASSLGGEDTQYF	TGTGCCAGCAGCTTAGGGGGGGAGGATACGCAGTATTTT
.	TRBV6-5	TRBD1	TRBJ2-6	CASSYSQGTGANVLTF	TGTGCCAGCAGTTACTCACAGGGGACTGGGGCCAACGTCCTGACTTTC
.	TRBV7-8	TRBD1	TRBJ1-2	CASSPQGQGNYGYTF	TGTGCCAGCAGCCCACAGGGACAGGGGAACTATGGCTACACCTTC
.	TRBV29-1	.	TRBJ2-5	CSVVGETQYF	TGCAGCGTTGTGGGGGAGACCCAGTACTTC
.	TRBV19	.	TRBJ1-3	CASSSEGRTGNTIYF	TGTGCCAGTAGTTCGGAAGGGAGAACCGGAAACACCATATATTTT
.	TRBV3-1	.	TRBJ1-1	CASSQDGGGNTEAFF	TGTGCCAGCAGCCAAGATGGGGGCGGGAACACTGAAGCTTTCTTT
few	TRBV6-5	.	TRBJ1-2	CASSYSTGHYGYTF	TGTGCCAGCAGTTACTCGACTGGGCACTATGGCTACACCTTC
few	TRBV29-1	.	TRBJ1-2	CSVEDSSNYGYTF	TGCAGCGTTGAAGACAGTTCTAACTATGGCTACACCTTC
.	TRBV27	TRBD1	TRBJ1-5	CASSLYTGAAQPQHF	TGTGCCAGCAGTTTGTACACAGGGGCAGCTCAGCCCCAGCATTTT
many	TRBV7-2	.	TRBJ2-5	CASSLLGPGTQYF	TGTGCCAGCAGCTTATTAGGCCCAGGGACCCAGTACTTC
.	TRBV12-3/TRBV12-4	TRBD1	TRBJ1-2	CASRTTGNYGYTF	TGTGCCAGCAGGACGACAGGGAACTATGGCTACACCTTC
.	TRBV5-4	TRBD2	TRBJ2-2	CASRLAATGELFF	TGTGCCAGCAGACTAGCGGCTACCGGGGAGCTGTTTTTT
few	TRBV11-3	.	TRBJ2-1	CASSLNSHGGDEQFF	TGTGCCAGCAGCTTAAATAGCCACGGAGGCGATGAGCAGTTCTTC
.	TRBV6-2/TRBV6-3	.	TRBJ2-5	CASKGAWEAKTQYF	TGTGCCAGCAAAGGGGCCTGGGAGGCGAAGACCCAGTACTTC
.	TRBV5-4	.	TRBJ1-2	CASSLGQKSNYGYTF	TGTGCCAGCAGCTTGGGGCAGAAATCTAACTATGGCTACACCTTC
.	TRBV7-2	TRBD2	TRBJ2-2	CASSLSLAGAGELFF	TGTGCCAGCAGCTTAAGCCTAGCGGGGGCCGGGGAGCTGTTTTTT
few	TRBV30	.	TRBJ1-6	CAWSSGELRQGSRSRSPLHF	TGTGCCTGGAGTTCGGGGGAGCTGCGGCAGGGGAGCCGAAGCAGATCACCCCTCCACTTT
many	TRBV7-2	TRBD2	TRBJ2-3	CASSLNPTSGGPTDTQYF	TGTGCCAGCAGCTTAAACCCAACTAGCGGGGGGCCCACAGATACGCAGTATTTT
few	TRBV11-2	.	TRBJ2-2	CASSSLGSGELFF	TGTGCCAGCAGCTCCCTTGGGTCCGGGGAGCTGTTTTTT
few	TRBV10-3	.	TRBJ1-1	CAISEERTTEAFF	TGTGCCATCAGTGAGGAGAGGACAACTGAAGCTTTCTTT
few	TRBV7-8	.	TRBJ1-5	CASSLEGGNNQPQHF	TGTGCCAGCAGCTTAGAGGGCGGGAACAATCAGCCCCAGCATTTT
.	TRBV5-1	TRBD2	TRBJ2-7	CASSLELAGRSSYEQYF	TGCGCCAGCAGCTTGGAACTAGCGGGGCGTAGCTCCTACGAGCAGTACTTC
few	TRBV6-2/TRBV6-3	TRBD1	TRBJ1-2	CASSPQGAISYGYTF	TGTGCCAGCAGTCCACAGGGGGCGATTTCCTATGGCTACACCTTC
few	TRBV7-3	.	TRBJ2-3	CASSLAPADTQYF	TGTGCCAGCAGCTTAGCCCCTGCGGATACGCAGTATTTT
.	TRBV15	TRBD1	TRBJ1-5	CATSSQGEQPQHF	TGTGCCACCAGCAGCCAGGGGGAGCAGCCCCAGCATTTT
.	TRBV2	TRBD1	TRBJ2-3	CASSVKTGGSDTQYF	TGTGCCAGCAGTGTTAAGACAGGGGGTTCAGATACGCAGTATTTT
few	TRBV20-1	TRBD1	TRBJ1-5	CSARTGSQPQHF	TGCAGTGCCCGGACAGGTTCTCAGCCCCAGCATTTT
.	TRBV7-2	.	TRBJ2-7	CASSLQTENEQYF	TGTGCCAGCAGCTTACAGACTGAGAACGAGCAGTACTTC
.	TRBV12-3/TRBV12-4	.	TRBJ1-5	CASSPRAVQPQHF	TGTGCCAGCAGTCCTCGGGCGGTTCAGCCCCAGCATTTT
.	TRBV7-3	.	TRBJ2-1	CASSSQTNPYNAQFF	TGTGCCAGCAGCTCTCAGACCAATCCCTACAATGCGCAGTTCTTC
many	TRBV7-2	.	TRBJ1-1	CASSRGGTEAFF	TGTGCCAGCAGCCGGGGGGGGACTGAAGCTTTCTTT
.	TRBV7-3	TRBD1	TRBJ2-1	CTSSLLDRGLYNEQFF	TGTACCAGCAGCCTACTGGACAGGGGGCTATACAATGAGCAGTTCTTC